This passage covers 29 T cell receptor beta chains from one sample sequenced in a study of T cells after yellow fever vaccination. In TCRdb, the 5' RACE reads were re-called with MiXCR into one record per CDR3 protein. The repertoire holds more than 300,000 distinct CDR3 sequences, with around 6.8% as singletons. Material: PBMCs, obtained roughly 47 days after the first yellow fever vaccination. Receptor source: a man between 18 and 29 years old who received the YFV17D yellow fever vaccine.

The gene calls are TRBV2 and TRBJ1-5, with D hard to call. The germline V gene has CDR1 SNHLY and CDR2 FYNNEI. This CDR3 contains 14 residues. V was cut by 3 bases and J by 7 bases, with 13 bases left in between. CDR3 DNA sequence: TGTGCCAGCAGTGATATCCTGGTAGGGCAGCCCCAGCATTTT. Its translation is CASSDILVGQPQHF.

This clonotype was detected a few times. The chain recombines TRBV20-1 with TRBJ2-1, with TRBD2 matching 9 bases. Per the germline V gene, CDR1 is DFQATT and CDR2 is SNEGSKA (reference sequence). V was clipped by 6 bases and J by 7 bases; unmatched bases: 16. The CDR3 is 16 residues long. The CDR3 DNA follows: TGCAGTGCGTCGCTGGTCCCAGCGGGGGGATTAAATGAGCAGTTCTTC. Amino acid sequence: CSASLVPAGGLNEQFF.

This clonotype was counted only a few times. The chain recombines TRBV7-2 with TRBJ2-3; unclear D gene. The CDR3 has 11 amino acids. The germline V and J ends were trimmed by 5 bases and 7 bases, with 7 bases remaining between them. Germline V gene data show CDR1 as SGHTA and CDR2 as FQGNSA. The DNA of the CDR3 is TGTGCCAGCAGCACTTTTAATACGCAGTATTTT. This translates into CASSTFNTQYF.

The chain joins TRBV4-1 to TRBJ1-1; D unresolved. Germline values: CDR1 MGHRA, CDR2 YSYEKL. The ends were cut back, 0 bases at V and 5 bases at J, with 7 bases in the middle. The CDR3 is 13 residues long. For the CDR3, the DNA is TGCGCCAGCAGCCAAGACGCCAGAACTGAAGCTTTCTTT. Protein product: CASSQDARTEAFF.

This clonotype appeared a few times. This rearrangement joins TRBV7-2 to TRBJ1-1; possibly TRBD1 for D (5 bases). The CDR3 has 12 amino acids. V dropped 2 bases and J dropped 11 bases, with 12 bases sitting between them. Germline CDR1 is SGHTA and CDR2 is FQGNSA. The DNA for the CDR3 is TGTGCCAGCAGCTTACTTCAGGGCGCCGCTTTCTTT. Residues: CASSLLQGAAFF.

The chain employs TRBV23-1 and TRBJ1-5; 8 bases agree with TRBD1. TRBV23-1 is an open reading frame, and its role is uncertain. V shed 2 bases and J 0 bases; nucleotides not matched to a gene: 6. The CDR3 covers 17 residues. CDR3 residues: CASSQGGQAHSNQPQHF. The CDR3 DNA is TGCGCCAGCAGTCAAGGGGGACAGGCCCATAGCAATCAGCCCCAGCATTTT.

This clonotype occurred a few times. The J gene is TRBJ2-4, the V gene TRBV5-1; 9 bases match TRBD1. Germline values: CDR1 SGHRS, CDR2 YFSETQ. The V and J ends lost 4 bases and 9 bases, in that order; junction bases with no gene match: 14. The CDR3 sequence is 16 residues long. The CDR3 here is CASSRSSLRQGGIQYF. The DNA of the CDR3 is TGCGCCAGCAGCCGCAGTTCTCTTCGACAGGGGGGCATTCAGTACTTC.

The CDR3 loop reads CASSYRVDYGYTF. CDR3 in DNA: TGTGCCAGCAGTTACCGAGTTGACTATGGCTACACCTTC. This chain uses TRBV6-5 with TRBJ1-2; D ambiguous. Germline CDR1 reads MNHEY; CDR2 reads SVGAGI. The CDR3 length is 13 residues. Between the trimmed V and J ends, which lost 2 bases and 3 bases, there was a span of 7 bases.

This clonotype was seen only a few times. The chain uses TRBV7-2 and TRBJ2-3; weak D call: TRBD2 (5 bases). Trimming cost V 2 bases and J 0 bases, with 6 bases left between them. The CDR3 consists of 14 residues. From germline, CDR1 is SGHTA and CDR2 FQGNSA. The DNA of the CDR3 is TGTGCCAGCAGCTTACGGGAAAGCACAGATACGCAGTATTTT. It codes for CASSLRESTDTQYF.

The chain recombines TRBV5-4 with TRBJ2-3, with D possibly TRBD1 on 5 matching bases. Germline values: CDR1 SGHNT, CDR2 YYREEE (reference sequence). The CDR3 consists of 16 residues. Trimming shortened V by 1 base and J by 6 bases, and 18 bases separated the two germline ends. The CDR3 DNA reads as TGTGCCAGCAGCTTGTTCAGCAGGGCCCAAGGGGATACGCAGTATTTT. It yields the protein CASSLFSRAQGDTQYF.

The rearrangement uses TRBV5-1 and TRBJ2-5, with 7 bases lining up with TRBD2. The CDR3 spans 15 residues. With 0 bases clipped from V and 6 bases from J, the junction kept 8 bases outside the gene matches. Looked up from germline, CDR1 is SGHRS and CDR2 is YFSETQ. The CDR3 bases are TGCGCCAGCAGCTTGGGCGACGGGGGGAAGAAGACCCAGTACTTC. This gives the protein CASSLGDGGKKTQYF.

J is TRBJ1-4 and V is TRBV7-2, with TRBD1 matching 7 bases. The J segment lost 13 bases and the V segment lost 4 bases, leaving 15 bases of the junction unmatched. Germline V gives CDR1 SGHTA, CDR2 FQGNSA. The CDR3 consists of 15 residues. The chain's CDR3 is CASSSITGERGTLFF. The CDR3 nucleotides read TGTGCCAGCAGCTCTATAACAGGGGAGAGGGGAACACTGTTTTTT.

Only a few counts were recorded for this clonotype. The chain has TRBV20-1 and TRBJ2-7, with 7 bases lining up with TRBD1. V shed 2 bases and J 4 bases; nucleotides not matched to a gene: 5. The germline gives CDR1 DFQATT, CDR2 SNEGSKA (reference sequence). The CDR3 loop spans 13 amino acids. The CDR3 loop reads CSARTGVGYEQYV. The CDR3 nucleotides are TGCAGTGCTAGAACAGGGGTGGGTTACGAGCAGTACGTC.

This chain connects TRBV7-8 to TRBJ2-7; D possibly corresponds to TRBD2 (6 bases). CDR1 is SGHVS, CDR2 FQNEAQ, per germline. This CDR3 has 13 amino acids. The V gene lost 8 bases and the J gene lost 6 bases, with 17 bases spanning the gap. The CDR3 here is CASAGPLTLEQYV. Written as DNA, the CDR3 is TGTGCCAGCGCGGGACCTCTTACCCTCGAGCAGTACGTC.

This clonotype was seen a handful of times. V gene TRBV4-1 combines with J gene TRBJ2-1; TRBD1 might be the D (6 bases). Germline V gives CDR1 MGHRA, CDR2 YSYEKL. The CDR3 consists of 13 residues. V was cut by 0 bases and J by 10 bases, with 10 bases left in between. The DNA for the CDR3 is TGCGCCAGCAGCCAAGAGGCAGGGGAAGAGCAGTTCTTC. It encodes CASSQEAGEEQFF.

In its sample, this clonotype was seen many times. J is TRBJ1-4 and V is TRBV20-1; D possibly corresponds to TRBD1 (5 bases). Per the germline V gene, CDR1 is DFQATT and CDR2 is SNEGSKA (reference sequence). Trimming removed 0 bases from V and 8 bases from J, with 13 bases in between. This CDR3 has 14 amino acids. The CDR3 reads CSARDPRVEEKLFF. CDR3 nucleotides: TGCAGTGCTAGAGATCCCAGGGTCGAAGAAAAACTGTTTTTT.

V usage is TRBV5-1 and J usage is TRBJ2-2; D might be TRBD1 (6 bases). Between the trimmed V and J ends, which lost 1 base and 4 bases, there was a span of 17 bases. This CDR3 has 17 amino acids. Looked up from germline, CDR1 is SGHRS and CDR2 is YFSETQ. CDR3 sequence: CASSLYSVAGVTGELFF. CDR3 DNA sequence: TGCGCCAGCAGCTTGTATTCTGTTGCAGGGGTCACCGGGGAGCTGTTTTTT.

V gene TRBV4-1 combines with J gene TRBJ1-5, with D maybe TRBD1 (6 bases). The V gene lost 3 bases and the J gene lost 6 bases, with 15 bases spanning the gap. Germline V gene lookup returns CDR1 MGHRA and CDR2 YSYEKL. The length of the CDR3 is 15 residues. As DNA, the CDR3 is TGCGCCAGCAGCCACGGGAACAGGGAAGTTCAGCCCCAGCATTTT. It encodes CASSHGNREVQPQHF.

This clonotype was seen only a few times. This rearrangement joins TRBV28 to TRBJ2-1; 10 bases map to TRBD1. Germline V lookup: CDR1 MDHEN, CDR2 SYDVKM. V gave up 6 bases and J gave up 4 bases; unmatched junction bases: 15. The CDR3 contains 18 residues. The CDR3 reads CASRGGDRGGPLYNEQFF. As DNA, the CDR3 is TGTGCCAGCAGAGGGGGGGACAGGGGTGGTCCATTGTACAATGAGCAGTTCTTC. The full variable domain, completed using reference TRBV28 and TRBJ2-1, is DVKVTQSSRYLVKRTGEKVFLECVQDMDHENMFWYRQDPGLGLRLIYFSYDVKMKEKGDIPEGYSVSREKKERFSLILESASTNQTSMYLCASRGGDRGGPLYNEQFFGPGTRLTVL.

The rearrangement joins TRBV12-3 or TRBV12-4 to TRBJ1-6; a weak D match, TRBD1 (5 bases). The CDR3 spans 14 residues. Trimming left V 3 bases short and J 9 bases short, with 12 bases between. The CDR3 DNA reads TGTGCCAGCAGTTTGACCGGGGGAATTTCACCCCTCCACTTT. It is translated as CASSLTGGISPLHF.

This clonotype was detected only a few times. The chain uses TRBV11-3 and TRBJ1-6; TRBD1 is a possible D gene (5 bases). CDR3 length: 14 amino acids. Germline V gene data show CDR1 as SGHNT and CDR2 as YENEEA. V dropped 5 bases and J dropped 6 bases, with 11 bases sitting between them. CDR3 DNA: TGTGCCAGCAGCCGCGGAGGGGTTAATTCACCCCTCCACTTT. This codes for CASSRGGVNSPLHF.

The CDR3 nucleotides read TGTGCCAGCAGCGGACCCCGGGAAAAGAACACTGAAGCTTTCTTT. Its translation is CASSGPREKNTEAFF. The rearrangement links TRBV7-9 to TRBJ1-1; D remains ambiguous. Germline V lookup: CDR1 SEHNR, CDR2 FQNEAQ (reference sequence). Trimming took 5 bases from V and 1 from J, leaving 14 bases between them. The CDR3 totals 15 residues. The full variable domain, in which reference TRBV7-9 and TRBJ1-1 provide the parts outside the CDR3, is DTGVSQNPRHKITKRGQNVTFRCDPISEHNRLYWYRQTLGQGPEFLTYFQNEAQLEKSRLLSDRFSAERPKGSFSTLEIQRTEQGDSAMYLCASSGPREKNTEAFFGQGTRLTVV.

This clonotype was seen at least ten times. The rearrangement links TRBV4-2 to TRBJ2-5; 8 bases are a match to TRBD1. This CDR3 has 15 amino acids. The junction had 8 bases not matched to a gene; V was cut back by 3 bases and J by 5 bases. Germline CDR1 and CDR2: LGHNA and YNFKEQ. The CDR3 nucleotides read TGTGCCAGCAGCCAGGACACGGGACAGGCGGAGACCCAGTACTTC. Protein: CASSQDTGQAETQYF.

This clonotype has just a few counts. This chain links TRBV27 with TRBJ1-1, with 10 bases matching TRBD1. Unmatched junction bases numbered 5, after V lost 8 bases and J lost 5 bases. Germline loops: CDR1 MNHEY, CDR2 SMNVEV (reference sequence). This CDR3 comprises 13 residues. DNA of the CDR3: TGTGCCAGCCGACAGGGGGCGGCTACTGAAGCTTTCTTT. It codes for CASRQGAATEAFF.

The table lists this clonotype with a few counts. The chain is built from TRBV29-1 and TRBJ2-2, with D tentatively TRBD1 (6 bases). The germline V gene encodes CDR1 SQVTM and CDR2 ANQGSEA. This CDR3 has 15 residues. Trimming cost V 4 bases and J 3 bases, with 15 bases left between them. DNA for the CDR3: TGCAGCGTTGCCTTACAGGGTGCGGACACCGGGGAGCTGTTTTTT. Amino acids: CSVALQGADTGELFF.

The chain has TRBV5-1 and TRBJ2-3, with 10 bases fitting TRBD2. V lost 0 bases to trimming and J lost 0 bases; unmatched junction nucleotides: 4. The CDR3 extends over 17 amino acids. CDR1 is SGHRS, CDR2 YFSETQ, per germline. The CDR3 DNA is TGCGCCAGCAGCTTGGTGCGAGCGGGGGGGAGCACAGATACGCAGTATTTT. Translating gives CASSLVRAGGSTDTQYF.

The table lists this clonotype with a few counts. The J gene is TRBJ1-5, the V gene TRBV9; D unclear. CDR3 size: 12 residues. V was clipped by 6 bases and J by 4 bases, with 8 bases between them. CDR1 SGDLS and CDR2 YYNGEE come from the germline V gene. CDR3 loop: CASKTENQPQHF. As DNA, the CDR3 is TGTGCCAGCAAAACTGAAAATCAGCCCCAGCATTTT.

This clonotype was seen more than once but under ten times. The V gene is TRBV5-1, the J gene TRBJ2-4; D unresolved. The CDR3 has 14 residues. The germline CDR1 and CDR2 sequences are SGHRS and YFSETQ. Between the trimmed V and J ends, which lost 0 bases and 3 bases, there was a span of 7 bases. CDR3 sequence reads: CASSLGSDKNIQYF. As DNA, the CDR3 is TGCGCCAGCAGCTTGGGGTCAGACAAAAACATTCAGTACTTC. The full variable domain, its missing parts supplied by reference TRBV5-1 and TRBJ2-4, is KAGVTQTPRYLIKTRGQQVTLSCSPISGHRSVSWYQQTPGQGLQFLFEYFSETQRNKGNFPGRFSGRQFSNSRSEMNVSTLELGDSALYLCASSLGSDKNIQYFGAGTRLSVL.

In this sample, this clonotype turned up a few times. The V call is TRBV14, the J call TRBJ2-1; possibly TRBD2 for D (7 bases). The CDR3 consists of 16 residues. Germline CDR1 reads SGHDN; CDR2 reads FVKESK. V lost 4 bases, J lost 0 bases, and 13 bases lay in between. The CDR3 sequence: CASSPNGGPSYNEQFF. CDR3 bases: TGTGCCAGCAGCCCCAACGGGGGGCCCTCCTACAATGAGCAGTTCTTC.